The sequence of this TCR beta chain was determined in a study of T cell responses to AZD1222 COVID-19 vaccine. Study-level findings and limits: The study sampled repertoires only after the peak T cell response. The study found Spike-specific TCR breadth and depth rose after two AZD1222 doses.

A note on this clone: The antigen is undetermined.

Second-dose groups at about 4 or about 12 weeks were pooled. TCRdb's table, derived via immunoSEQ multiplex PCR, lists solely in-frame clones and lacks some. The data contain approximately 110,000 clones, 89% of them singletons. The sequence came from an adult who received the AZD1222 COVID-19 vaccine. The specimen was peripheral blood, collected 28 days after the second AZD1222 dose.

The CDR3 DNA reads as TGTGCCAGCAGCTTATGGGGGGCGAGCACCGGGGAGCTGTTTTTT. It codes for CASSLWGASTGELFF. The rearrangement joins TRBV7-9 to TRBJ2-2, with D perhaps assigned TRBD1 or TRBD2 (6 bases each). The V gene lost 2 bases and the J gene lost 4 bases, with 11 bases spanning the gap. The CDR3 is made up of 15 amino acids. The germline V gene has CDR1 SEHNR and CDR2 FQNEAQ (reference sequence).